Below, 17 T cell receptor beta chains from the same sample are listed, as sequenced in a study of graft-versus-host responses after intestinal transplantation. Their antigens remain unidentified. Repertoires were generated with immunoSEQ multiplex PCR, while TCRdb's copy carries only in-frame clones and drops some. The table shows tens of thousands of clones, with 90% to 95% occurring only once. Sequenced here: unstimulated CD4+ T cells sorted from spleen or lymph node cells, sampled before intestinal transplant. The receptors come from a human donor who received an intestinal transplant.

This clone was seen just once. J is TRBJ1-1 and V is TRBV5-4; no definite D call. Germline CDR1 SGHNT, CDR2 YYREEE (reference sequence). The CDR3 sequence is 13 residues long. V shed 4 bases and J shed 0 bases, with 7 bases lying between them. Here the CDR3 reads CASSDGVNTEAFF. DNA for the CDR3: TGTGCCAGCAGCGACGGGGTGAACACTGAAGCTTTCTTT.

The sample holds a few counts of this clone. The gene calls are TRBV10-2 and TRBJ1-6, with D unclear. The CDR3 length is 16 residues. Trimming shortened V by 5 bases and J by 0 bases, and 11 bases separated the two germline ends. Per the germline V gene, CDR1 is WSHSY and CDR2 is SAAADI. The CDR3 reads CASSPLGSSYNSPLHF. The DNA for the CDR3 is TGCGCCAGCAGTCCTTTGGGGAGCTCCTATAATTCACCCCTCCACTTT.

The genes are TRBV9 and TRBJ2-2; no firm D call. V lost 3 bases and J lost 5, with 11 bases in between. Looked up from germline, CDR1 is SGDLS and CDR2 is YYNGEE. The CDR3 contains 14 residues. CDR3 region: CASSASPSTGELFF. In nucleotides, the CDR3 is TGTGCCAGCAGCGCGTCCCCTTCGACCGGGGAGCTGTTTTTT. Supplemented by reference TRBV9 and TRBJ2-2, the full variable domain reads DSGVTQTPKHLITATGQRVTLRCSPRSGDLSVYWYQQSLDQGLQFLIQYYNGEERAKGNILERFSAQQFPDLHSELNLSSLELGDSALYFCASSASPSTGELFFGEGSRLTVL.

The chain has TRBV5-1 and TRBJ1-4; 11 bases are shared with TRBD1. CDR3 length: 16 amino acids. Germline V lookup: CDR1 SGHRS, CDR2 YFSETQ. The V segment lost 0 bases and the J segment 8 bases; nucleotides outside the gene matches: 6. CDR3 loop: CASSLGPGQGGEKLFF. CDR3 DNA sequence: TGCGCCAGCAGCTTGGGCCCGGGACAGGGGGGGGAAAAACTGTTTTTT.

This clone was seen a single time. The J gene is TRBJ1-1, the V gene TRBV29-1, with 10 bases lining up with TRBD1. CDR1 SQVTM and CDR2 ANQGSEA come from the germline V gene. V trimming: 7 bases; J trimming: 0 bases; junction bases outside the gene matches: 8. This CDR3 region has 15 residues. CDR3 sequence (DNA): TGCAGCGCTCAGGACAGGGGGTTGATGAACACTGAAGCTTTCTTT. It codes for CSAQDRGLMNTEAFF.

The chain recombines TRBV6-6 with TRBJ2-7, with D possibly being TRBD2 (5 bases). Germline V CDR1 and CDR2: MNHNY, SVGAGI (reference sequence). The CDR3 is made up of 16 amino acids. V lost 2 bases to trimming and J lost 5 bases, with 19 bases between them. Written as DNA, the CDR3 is TGTGCCAGCAGTTACCGGGAAGGGATCAGCGGCCACGAGCAGTACTTC. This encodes CASSYREGISGHEQYF.

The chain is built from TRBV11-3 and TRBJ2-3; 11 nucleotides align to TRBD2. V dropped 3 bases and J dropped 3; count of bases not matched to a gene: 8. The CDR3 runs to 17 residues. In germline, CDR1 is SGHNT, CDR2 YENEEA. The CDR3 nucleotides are TGTGCCAGCAGCTTCTCCCTAGCGGGGGGTTTAACAGATACGCAGTATTTT. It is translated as CASSFSLAGGLTDTQYF.

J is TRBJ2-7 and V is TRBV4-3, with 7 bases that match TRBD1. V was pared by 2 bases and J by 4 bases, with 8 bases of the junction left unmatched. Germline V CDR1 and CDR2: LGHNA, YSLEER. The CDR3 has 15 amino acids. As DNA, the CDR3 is TGCGCCAGCAGCCAACTACAGGGGACCCCGTACGAGCAGTACTTC. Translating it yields CASSQLQGTPYEQYF.

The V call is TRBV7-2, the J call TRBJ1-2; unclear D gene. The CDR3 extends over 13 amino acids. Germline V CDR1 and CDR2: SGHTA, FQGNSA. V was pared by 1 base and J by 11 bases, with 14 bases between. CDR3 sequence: CASSLVHGRAYTF. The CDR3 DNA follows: TGTGCCAGCAGCTTAGTTCACGGTCGAGCGTACACCTTC.

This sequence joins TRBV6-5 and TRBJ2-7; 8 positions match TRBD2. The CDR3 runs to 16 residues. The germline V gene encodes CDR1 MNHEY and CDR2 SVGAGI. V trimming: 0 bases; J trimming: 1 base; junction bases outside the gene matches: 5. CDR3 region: CASSYSGGGLSYEQYF. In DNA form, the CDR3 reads TGTGCCAGCAGTTACTCCGGGGGGGGGTTGTCCTACGAGCAGTACTTC.

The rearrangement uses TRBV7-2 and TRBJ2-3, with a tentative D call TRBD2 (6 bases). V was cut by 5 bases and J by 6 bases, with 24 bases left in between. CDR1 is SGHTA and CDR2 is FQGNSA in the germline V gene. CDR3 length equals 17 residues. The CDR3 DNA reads TGTGCCAGCAGCATACGACCCCTTGGAGGGGCCGGGGATACGCAGTATTTT. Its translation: CASSIRPLGGAGDTQYF.

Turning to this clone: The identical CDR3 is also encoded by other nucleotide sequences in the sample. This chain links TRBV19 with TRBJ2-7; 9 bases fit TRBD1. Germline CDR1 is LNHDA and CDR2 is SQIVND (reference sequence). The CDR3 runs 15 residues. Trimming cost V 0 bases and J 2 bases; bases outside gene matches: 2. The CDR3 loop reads CASSIEDRGPYEQYF. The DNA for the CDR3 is TGTGCCAGTAGTATAGAGGACAGGGGCCCCTACGAGCAGTACTTC.

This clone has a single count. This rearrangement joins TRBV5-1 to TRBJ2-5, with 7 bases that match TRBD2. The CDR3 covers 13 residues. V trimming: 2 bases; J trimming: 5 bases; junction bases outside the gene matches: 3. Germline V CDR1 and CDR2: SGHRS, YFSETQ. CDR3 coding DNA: TGCGCCAGCAGCTTCGGGGGGATGGAGACCCAGTACTTC. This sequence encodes CASSFGGMETQYF.

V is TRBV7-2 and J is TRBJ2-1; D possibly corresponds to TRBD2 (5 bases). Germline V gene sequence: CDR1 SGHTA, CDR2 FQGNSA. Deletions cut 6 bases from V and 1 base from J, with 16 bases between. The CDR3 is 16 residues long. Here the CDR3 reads CASSSEGITSYNEQFF. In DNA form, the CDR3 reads TGTGCCAGCAGTTCCGAGGGCATAACGTCCTACAATGAGCAGTTCTTC.

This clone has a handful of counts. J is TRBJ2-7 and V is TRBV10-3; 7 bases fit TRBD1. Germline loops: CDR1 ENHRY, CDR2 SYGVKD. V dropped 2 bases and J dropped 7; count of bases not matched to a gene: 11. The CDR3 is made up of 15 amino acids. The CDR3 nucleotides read TGTGCCATCAGTGAGAGTGAGGGGGCGTTGGGGGAGCAGTACTTC. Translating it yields CAISESEGALGEQYF.

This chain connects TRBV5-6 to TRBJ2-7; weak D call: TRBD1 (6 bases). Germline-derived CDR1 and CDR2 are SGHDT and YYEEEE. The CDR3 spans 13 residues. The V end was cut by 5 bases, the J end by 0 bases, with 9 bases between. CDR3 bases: TGTGCCAGCAGGGACAGTTACTCCTACGAGCAGTACTTC. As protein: CASRDSYSYEQYF.

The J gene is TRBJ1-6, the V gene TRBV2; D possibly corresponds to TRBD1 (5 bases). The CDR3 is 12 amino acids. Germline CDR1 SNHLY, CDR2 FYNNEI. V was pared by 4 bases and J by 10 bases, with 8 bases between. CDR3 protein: CASSGRGSPLHF. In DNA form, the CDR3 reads TGTGCCAGCAGTGGTCGGGGGTCACCCCTCCACTTT.